This T cell receptor (beta chain) derives from a study of T cell repertoires in cytomegalovirus infection. For the study at large: Epitope selection comprised recently identified HLA-C-restricted CMV epitopes and well-studied HLA-B-restricted CMV epitopes. Indicated by public TCR beta signatures were CMV infection and matching HLA type. Overall study results and limits: HLA-C-restricted TCR beta clonotypes specific for CMV led the ex vivo response.

The CDR3 is 15 amino acids. V was clipped by 5 bases and J by 6 bases; unmatched bases: 9. Per germline, CDR1 SEHNR and CDR2 FQNEAQ (reference sequence). This clonotype appeared a few times. What it recognizes is unknown. TCRdb used MiXCR to reprocess the reads, holding one entry per CDR3 protein. The sample holds 50,000 to 60,000 distinct CDR3 sequences, about 20% seen once. The J gene is TRBJ1-4, the V gene TRBV7-9; 7 bases are shared with TRBD1. Sequences were derived from CD8+ T cells from cultured PBMCs, sampled from culture after CMV antigen stimulation. This TCR came from a human donor in good health (CMV status not recorded). Some clones in this sample may be carry-over from other donors' samples. CDR3 amino acids: CASSPTAGGDEKLFF. DNA of the CDR3: TGTGCCAGCAGCCCCACCGCAGGGGGGGATGAAAAACTGTTTTTT. The whole variable domain, remainder taken from reference TRBV7-9 and TRBJ1-4, is DTGVSQNPRHKITKRGQNVTFRCDPISEHNRLYWYRQTLGQGPEFLTYFQNEAQLEKSRLLSDRFSAERPKGSFSTLEIQRTEQGDSAMYLCASSPTAGGDEKLFFGSGTQLSVL.